This T cell receptor (beta chain) appears in the sequencing data of a study of T cell repertoires in cytomegalovirus infection. Across the whole study: CMV infection plus the matching HLA type was flagged by public TCR beta signatures. Study-level results: Adding up the frequency of public TCR beta families identified people who carried CMV plus the relevant HLA. HLA-C-restricted CMV clonotypes gave the most frequent clonotype in two of eight donors.

This CDR3 is 14 amino acids long. Trimming left V 2 bases short and J 4 bases short, with 8 bases between. Looked up from germline, CDR1 is SEHNR and CDR2 is FQNEAQ (reference sequence). One entry per CDR3 protein, called by TCRdb with MiXCR from the reads. The sample contains 150,000 to 200,000 distinct CDR3 sequences, 17% of which appear only once. This clonotype was counted only a few times. The antigen is undetermined. The V call is TRBV7-9, the J call TRBJ1-4; a possible D gene is TRBD1 (6 bases). The origin of this receptor is a human donor in good health (CMV status not recorded). Some clones in this sample may be carry-over from other donors' samples. The sample comprised CD8+ T cells from PBMCs. The CDR3 bases are TGTGCCAGCAGCTTAACAGGGATTAATGAAAAACTGTTTTTT. Its protein is CASSLTGINEKLFF.